This T cell receptor beta chain was profiled in a study of human T cells and chemical hapten exposure. Overall study: Patients' scalps got diphenylcyclopropenone weekly throughout the roughly 25-week study. Study-wide results and caveats: TCRs exceeding a frequency of 1 in 1000 stayed unchanged under DPC sensitization. The donors suffered from alopecia, so their immune response may not match that of healthy people.

As originally analysed: Samples contained a median of approximately 100,000 TCRs, with a range of about 20,000 to 750,000. TCRdb recomputed calls from the RACE reads with MiXCR, one row per CDR3 protein. These V and J calls are TCRdb output, not the study's own analysis. This sample has roughly 380,000 distinct CDR3 sequences, with less than 6.5% found just once. This clonotype came up many times. As yet, its antigen is unknown. The CDR3 runs 18 residues. V gave up 0 bases and J gave up 2 bases; unmatched junction bases: 10. Per germline, CDR1 LGHDT and CDR2 YNNKEL (reference sequence). Time point indicated: pre-sensitization, week 0. Treatment defined: therapeutic diphenylcyclopropenone sensitization with weekly scalp DPC.

The source was whole blood, collected in connection with sensitization to the hapten diphenylcyclopropenone (DPC). This sequence originates from a woman aged 50 to 60 with alopecia areata. Some clones in this sample may be carry-over from other donors' samples. J is TRBJ2-3 and V is TRBV3-1; the match to TRBD1 covers 8 bases. CDR3 in DNA: TGTGCCAGCAGCCAAGAAGGGACAGGCAGCTGGGTCACAGATACGCAGTATTTT. Protein: CASSQEGTGSWVTDTQYF.